This is a list of T cell receptor beta chains from one sample in a study of T-cell memory formation after mild COVID-19. TCRdb fed the 5' RACE reads into MiXCR, producing one record per CDR3 protein. The table has about 180,000 distinct CDR3 sequences, about a fifth seen once. Sequencing input: PBMCs or a T cell subset sorted from them (not recorded which). These receptors were obtained from a young man who had mild COVID-19 (a few samples of this study predate the infection). Cell type and time point are not known. Each CDR3 is given without its conserved first and last residue.

TRBV7-2,ASSPTRTSGTDTQY
TRBV24-1,ATSDLDSRYGYT
TRBV7-2,ASSQFTTANTEAF
TRBV7-2,ASSFDQETQY
TRBV2,ASTLEDRKLQH
TRBV5-1,ASRESISSSTDTQY
TRBV18,ASSPLALPGTGTQY
TRBV20-1,SAGRPITGGVYT
TRBV5-1,ASSRQGPRETQY
TRBV5-6,ASSSPGRDYGYT
TRBV5-1,ASSLGGVYNEQF
TRBV18,ASSLSENLDTQY
TRBV7-2,ASSFITREKLF
TRBV7-2,ASSFLAGLETQY
TRBV28,ASRTSDRVSSLGYT
TRBV7-2,ASSPRFLNTEAF
TRBV7-2,ASSAPPGAEETQY
TRBV5-1,ASNRRGNTEAF
TRBV18,ASSQRSPVDEQF
TRBV5-1,ASSPGDFSYGYT
TRBV19,ASSWRGVNTEAF
TRBV7-9,ASSLKGALREQY
TRBV25-1,ASSDNSGYRGNEQF
TRBV6-2/TRBV6-3,ASSHGKTQY
TRBV4-3,ASSQAGKGGGTHFEQF
TRBV10-3,AIDRGGSYNEQF
TRBV10-3,AISEIRGNTEAF
TRBV7-2,ASSWATGEKLF
TRBV5-6,ASSLWAATNEKLF
TRBV7-2,ASSLAGTEQETQY
TRBV5-1,ASSLEVGANTGELF
TRBV5-3,ARSLGRPGEVDTEAF
TRBV18,ASSPGDGQPQH
TRBV6-5,ATGQGAEQY
TRBV28,ASRSKREGQETQY
TRBV7-3,ASSPGMTNSPLH
TRBV7-2,ASSRGLRTEAF
TRBV19,ASSILVLGTEAF
TRBV30,AWRLAGGTDTQY
TRBV10-3,AASHTDETQY
TRBV5-1,ASPGGGTDTQY
TRBV19,ASSIIRSNSPLH
TRBV7-3,ASSRPPGTSDNEQF
TRBV4-1,ASSQDLVLAGGLSYNEQF